What follows is one T cell receptor beta chain and its context. Its matching antigen is unknown. This record belongs to a study of cytomegalovirus exposure and HLA in healthy donors. Whole-study findings and limits: An analysis was carried out later, and it reportedly showed fewer N-insertions in an Asian-associated ancestry cluster than the approximately 610-donor mean. Rates of TCR association differed by HLA locus in a later analysis, with DRB1 highest and HLA-C lowest.

13 Jbeta primers and 60 Vbeta primers were used for the PCR. Generated by immunoSEQ multiplex PCR, the TCRdb table keeps only in-frame clones and is missing some. The sample has about 110,000 clones, over 75% seen once. This clonotype was obtained from a man aged 25-40 years in good health and CMV-seropositive. Sequencing input: PBMCs.

In nucleotides, the CDR3 is TGTGCCAGCAGTGTAGAATCCATGGGACAGGGAAACACTGAAGCTTTCTTT. Its translation is CASSVESMGQGNTEAFF. The chain employs TRBV6-1 and TRBJ1-1, with 9 positions matching TRBD1. The CDR3 covers 17 residues. The V gene's germline CDR1 is MNHNS and CDR2 SASEGT. V shed 4 bases, J shed 2 bases, and the junction held 11 bases outside the gene matches.